Here is one T cell receptor (beta chain) with its context. This sample was included in a study of blood T cell repertoires in COVID-19. At the level of the study: The samples span acute and convalescent COVID-19 from the United States, Italy and Spain.

Assay used: immunoSEQ multiplex PCR; TCRdb lists only in-frame clones, some missing. Found here are around 200,000 clones, 80% of them singletons; the top ten hold roughly 6%. Germline assignment: CDR1 MNHEY and CDR2 SVGAGI. This CDR3 spans 15 amino acids. V gave up 3 bases and J gave up 2 bases; unmatched junction bases: 7. This rearrangement joins TRBV6-5 to TRBJ2-7; 7 nucleotides align to TRBD2. The specimen sequenced was peripheral blood. The source of this sequence is an older woman with acute or convalescent COVID-19. The CDR3 sequence: CASSYGAGSAYEQYF. CDR3 DNA: TGTGCCAGCAGTTATGGAGCGGGATCCGCCTACGAGCAGTACTTC.